The rows below give T cell receptor beta chains drawn from one sample of a study of cytomegalovirus exposure and HLA in healthy donors. TCRdb's copy holds only in-frame clones and misses some; the assay was immunoSEQ multiplex PCR. The sample holds 150,000 to 200,000 clones, approximately 78% seen once. Source material: PBMCs. These receptors came from a woman under 30 in good health and CMV-seronegative. CDR3s include the opening cysteine and the closing phenylalanine or tryptophan. A D gene is named only where the DNA matches it firmly. A row's size may be missing; if present it is once, few, many or a size class.

v_gene	abundance	d_gene	j_gene	CDR3nt	CDR3aa
TRBV5-4	-	TRBD1	TRBJ2-4	TGTGCCAGCAGCCTTCTCACAGGGGGTGCGAGCAAAAACATTCAGTACTTC	CASSLLTGGASKNIQYF
TRBV27	-	-	TRBJ2-5	TGTGCCAGCAGTTTAAGAGGGTTCTCAAAAGAGACCCAGTACTTC	CASSLRGFSKETQYF
TRBV19	-	-	TRBJ1-5	TGTGCCAGTAGTATCAGGGGCGTCAATCAGCCCCAGCATTTT	CASSIRGVNQPQHF
TRBV4-3	few	TRBD1	TRBJ2-1	TGCGCCAGCAGCCAAGATCGTGCGACAGGGGTCTACAATGAGCAGTTCTTC	CASSQDRATGVYNEQFF
TRBV5-6	-	TRBD1	TRBJ1-6	TGTGCCAGCAGCCCAGACAGGGGAAGCGATAATTCACCCCTCCACTTT	CASSPDRGSDNSPLHF
TRBV6-5	-	-	TRBJ1-2	TGTGCCAGCAGTTTAGCAGGGGATGGCTACACCTTC	CASSLAGDGYTF
TRBV5-1	few	-	TRBJ2-1	TGCGCCAGCAGATTGTCGGGTAGCTCCTACAATGAGCAGTTCTTC	CASRLSGSSYNEQFF
TRBV4-3	-	-	TRBJ2-3	TGCGCCAGCAGCCAAGTAGCGGAAAACACAGATACGCAGTATTTT	CASSQVAENTDTQYF
TRBV6-6	-	-	TRBJ1-6	TGTGCCAGCAGTTCTAAACAGGGAGCTAATTCACCCCTCCACTTT	CASSSKQGANSPLHF
TRBV9	-	TRBD2	TRBJ2-7	TGTGCCAGCAGCGTATCTTTAACTAGCGGGAGCATCGAGCAGTACTTC	CASSVSLTSGSIEQYF
TRBV4-3	few	TRBD2	TRBJ2-1	TGCGCCAGCAGCCAAGACGGGACTAGCTCCTACAATGAGCAGTTCTTC	CASSQDGTSSYNEQFF
TRBV18	-	-	TRBJ2-5	TGTGCCAGCTCACCCAAACAGCTCCAAGAGACCCAGTACTTC	CASSPKQLQETQYF
TRBV21-1	once	-	TRBJ2-3	TGTGCCAGCAGCAAAGTCCCGGACTACCACCCCACAGATACGCAGTATTTT	CASSKVPDYHPTDTQYF
TRBV29-1	-	TRBD1	TRBJ1-1	TGCAGCGTTGAGGGACAGCGAAACAACACTGAAGCTTTCTTT	CSVEGQRNNTEAFF
TRBV11-2	-	-	TRBJ2-1	TGTGCCAGCAGCTTAGAGGTGTCAGGGAATGAGCAGTTCTTC	CASSLEVSGNEQFF
TRBV2	-	-	TRBJ2-2	TGTGCCAGCAGCTCGCGGGAGAACACCGGGGAGCTGTTTTTT	CASSSRENTGELFF
TRBV7-2	-	-	TRBJ2-2	TGTGCCAGCAGCTTAGACACAGGGACGGGCGGGGAGCTGTTTTTT	CASSLDTGTGGELFF
TRBV7-2	-	-	TRBJ2-1	TGTGCCAGCAGCCCACAAGAAGGGTTGGGGCGTGAGCAGTTCTTC	CASSPQEGLGREQFF
TRBV19	-	-	TRBJ2-7	TGTGCCAGTAGTAGCTTACAGGGCAGGAATGCCCCCGAGCAGTACTTC	CASSSLQGRNAPEQYF
TRBV14	-	-	TRBJ1-1	TGTGCCAGCAGCTCACAGGGTGGGCACACTGAAGCTTTCTTT	CASSSQGGHTEAFF
TRBV7-9	-	-	TRBJ1-1	TGTGCCAGCAGCTCGGCGGGACCCTGTGAAGCTTTCTTT	CASSSAGPCEAFF
TRBV10-2	-	-	TRBJ2-1	TGCGCCAGCGCTCTTAGCTCCTACAATGAGCAGTTCTTC	CASALSSYNEQFF
TRBV11-2	once	-	TRBJ2-7	TGTGCCAGCAGCTTAGCCCAGGGATTCTACGAGCAGTACTTC	CASSLAQGFYEQYF
TRBV7-9	-	TRBD1	TRBJ2-2	TGTGCCAGCAGCCCGACAGGGGGCGGCACCGGGGAGCTGTTTTTT	CASSPTGGGTGELFF
TRBV28	-	-	TRBJ1-1	TGTGCCAGCAGGGTAAGACAGGTCGGTGGTGAAGCTTTCTTT	CASRVRQVGGEAFF
TRBV4-1	-	TRBD1	TRBJ1-4	TGCGCCAGCAGCCAAGACCGAATAAGAGGGACAGGGAATAGGGGTAATGAAAAACTGTTTTTT	CASSQDRIRGTGNRGNEKLFF
TRBV7-9	-	TRBD1	TRBJ1-4	TGTGCCAGCAGCTCCCAACAGGGGCCGAATGAAAAACTGTTTTTT	CASSSQQGPNEKLFF
TRBV9	-	TRBD1	TRBJ1-2	TGTGCCAGCAGCGTAGCGCAGGGGGCGGAGGGCTACACCTTC	CASSVAQGAEGYTF
TRBV6-5	few	-	TRBJ1-1	TGTGCCAGCAGCCGACATCCTTTGGGGGGCACTGAAGCTTTCTTT	CASSRHPLGGTEAFF
TRBV2	-	TRBD2	TRBJ2-5	TGTGCCAGCAGTCGTAGTGTCGGGGGGCAAGAGACCCAGTACTTC	CASSRSVGGQETQYF
TRBV11-2	once	TRBD2	TRBJ2-1	TGTGCCAGCAGCTTAGATAGGACTAGCGGGAGTGCGTACAATGAGCAGTTCTTC	CASSLDRTSGSAYNEQFF
TRBV27	-	-	TRBJ2-7	TGTGCCAGCAGTTTAGAACAGGGAAACGAGCAGTACTTC	CASSLEQGNEQYF
TRBV10-3	-	-	TRBJ2-1	TGTGCCATCAGGGGCACAGCGGTCTCCTACAATGAGCAGTTCTTC	CAIRGTAVSYNEQFF
TRBV7-9	once	TRBD2	TRBJ2-1	TGTGCCAGCAGCTCATACGGGGGGAATGAGCAGTTCTTC	CASSSYGGNEQFF
TRBV9	-	TRBD2	TRBJ2-1	TGTGCCAGCAGCTCACTCCTAGCGGGGGGTCTCGATGAGCAGTTCTTC	CASSSLLAGGLDEQFF